One sample yielded the 30 T cell receptor beta chains listed below, sequenced in a study of T cells in Graves' hyperthyroidism and ophthalmopathy. Amplification of TCR beta CDR3 regions was performed using RNA transcripts as template. In the first-round RT-PCR of the TCR CDR3, the HTBI primer set was used. TCRdb re-called the multiplex PCR reads with MiXCR, one entry per CDR3 protein. Among about 600,000 distinct CDR3 sequences listed, 16% were seen once. Sequencing was done on a sample of blood. The source of these receptors is a woman in her thirties or forties with Graves' ophthalmopathy.

This clonotype was detected ten times or more. The V gene is TRBV3-1, the J gene TRBJ2-7, with 8 bases lining up with TRBD2. The V segment lost 3 bases and the J segment 3 bases; nucleotides outside the gene matches: 7. Per the germline V gene, CDR1 is LGHDT and CDR2 is YNNKEL (reference sequence). The CDR3 loop spans 15 amino acids. The CDR3 sequence is CASSQGLAGFYEQYF. In nucleotides, the CDR3 is TGTGCCAGCAGCCAGGGCCTAGCGGGCTTCTACGAGCAGTACTTC.

On this clonotype: This may arise from a read error, as a much more abundant clone is one base away. V and J are TRBV11-2 and TRBJ2-1, with D perhaps matching TRBD1 (6 bases). Germline lookup yields CDR1 SGHAT and CDR2 FQNNGV. Trimming stripped 5 bases from V and 2 bases from J, with 7 bases between. The CDR3 loop spans 13 amino acids. CDR3 nucleotides: TGTGCCAGCAGCCGGGACACCTACAATGAGCAGTTCTTC. Residues: CASSRDTYNEQFF.

Ten or more counts support this clonotype. The J gene is TRBJ1-1, the V gene TRBV30; D gene ambiguous. Germline loops: CDR1 GTSNPN, CDR2 SVGIG (reference sequence). The V end lost 4 bases, the J end lost 0 bases, and 9 bases lay between the germline ends. The length of the CDR3 is 13 residues. The CDR3, as DNA: TGTGCCTGGAATAGAGGGATGAACACTGAAGCTTTCTTT. Protein product: CAWNRGMNTEAFF.

This clonotype was counted at least ten times. V is TRBV27 and J is TRBJ2-7, with no clear D. This CDR3 has 14 residues. CDR1 MNHEY and CDR2 SMNVEV come from the germline V gene (reference sequence). V lost 6 bases and J 2 bases, leaving 14 bases between the germline ends. CDR3 amino acids: CASRGFPAAYEQYF. For the CDR3, the DNA is TGTGCCAGCAGAGGGTTCCCGGCGGCCTACGAGCAGTACTTC.

The sample holds many counts of this clonotype. V gene TRBV20-1 combines with J gene TRBJ2-4, with 8 nucleotides matching TRBD1. The CDR3 covers 16 residues. Germline CDR1 and CDR2: DFQATT and SNEGSKA (reference sequence). Trimming cost V 3 bases and J 0 bases; bases outside gene matches: 7. The CDR3 protein is CSARDRALLAKNIQYF. In nucleotides, the CDR3 is TGCAGTGCTAGGGACAGGGCGCTATTAGCCAAAAACATTCAGTACTTC.

This clonotype appeared many times. The chain couples TRBV5-1 to TRBJ2-7, with TRBD2 identical over 7 bases. The V segment lost 3 bases and the J segment 1 base; nucleotides outside the gene matches: 4. The CDR3 is made up of 14 amino acids. The germline V gene has CDR1 SGHRS and CDR2 YFSETQ. CDR3 sequence reads: CASSWGGQSYEQYF. In DNA form, the CDR3 reads TGCGCCAGCAGCTGGGGAGGGCAGTCCTACGAGCAGTACTTC. The full variable domain, in which reference TRBV5-1 and TRBJ2-7 provide the parts outside the CDR3, is KAGVTQTPRYLIKTRGQQVTLSCSPISGHRSVSWYQQTPGQGLQFLFEYFSETQRNKGNFPGRFSGRQFSNSRSEMNVSTLELGDSALYLCASSWGGQSYEQYFGPGTRLTVT.

This clonotype was observed a handful of times. The V gene is TRBV27, the J gene TRBJ1-4, with unresolved D. Trimming took 10 bases from V and 4 from J, leaving 19 bases between them. The V gene's germline CDR1 is MNHEY and CDR2 SMNVEV (reference sequence). The CDR3 consists of 15 residues. This CDR3 is CATFVNGRSNEKLFF. CDR3 in DNA: TGTGCCACCTTCGTCAATGGACGGAGTAATGAAAAACTGTTTTTT.

This clonotype was detected only a few times. The V gene is TRBV7-2, the J gene TRBJ2-2, with 7 bases that match TRBD1. Germline V gene lookup returns CDR1 SGHTA and CDR2 FQGNSA. Germline trimming cut 5 bases from V and 4 bases from J; bases unmatched to any gene: 13. The CDR3 loop spans 17 amino acids. The CDR3 DNA reads TGTGCCAGCAGCCCAGGAAACAGGGGCGAGACCACCGGGGAGCTGTTTTTT. Its translation: CASSPGNRGETTGELFF.

This clonotype was seen at least ten times. The rearrangement joins TRBV27 to TRBJ2-1; 7 nucleotides agree with TRBD1. The CDR3 totals 16 residues. Trimming at V came to 5 bases and at J to 6 bases, leaving 13 bases not matched to a gene. Germline-derived CDR1 and CDR2 are MNHEY and SMNVEV (reference sequence). CDR3 DNA sequence: TGTGCCAGCAGTCCTGGGACAGACCCATTGGGCAATGAGCAGTTCTTC. Its translation: CASSPGTDPLGNEQFF.

This chain joins TRBV3-1 and TRBJ1-1; D call uncertain. CDR1 and CDR2 from the germline V gene are LGHDT and YNNKEL (reference sequence). CDR3 length: 14 amino acids. V gave up 0 bases and J gave up 6 bases, with 11 bases separating them. CDR3 protein: CASSQEQGYAEAFF. CDR3 DNA: TGTGCCAGCAGCCAAGAACAAGGTTACGCTGAAGCTTTCTTT.

This clonotype was counted a few times. This sequence joins TRBV7-9 and TRBJ1-4, with D tentatively TRBD1 (5 bases). Germline values: CDR1 SEHNR, CDR2 FQNEAQ (reference sequence). There are 14 residues in the CDR3. Between the trimmed V and J ends, which lost 5 bases and 2 bases, there was a span of 9 bases. CDR3 protein: CASSAGSTNEKLFF. CDR3 coding DNA: TGTGCCAGCAGCGCAGGGAGCACTAATGAAAAACTGTTTTTT.

This clonotype was seen many times. J is TRBJ2-3 and V is TRBV15; the D call may be TRBD1 or TRBD2 (5 bases each). The CDR3 loop spans 15 amino acids. V was trimmed by 1 base and J by 2 bases, leaving 10 bases between them. Germline V gives CDR1 LNHNV, CDR2 YYDKDF (reference sequence). The CDR3 DNA reads as TGTGCCACCAGCAGAGTGCAGGGACCCACAGATACGCAGTATTTT. It translates to CATSRVQGPTDTQYF.

J is TRBJ2-5 and V is TRBV12-3 or TRBV12-4; D is possibly TRBD1 or TRBD2 (5 bases each). CDR3 length: 14 amino acids. Trimming shortened V by 7 bases and J by 5 bases, and 17 bases separated the two germline ends. The CDR3 here is CASTGPGGSETQYF. CDR3 coding DNA: TGTGCCAGCACCGGACCTGGGGGTTCGGAGACCCAGTACTTC.

In its sample, this clonotype was seen many times. The chain employs TRBV7-2 and TRBJ2-2, with D possibly TRBD1 on 6 matching bases. This CDR3 has 16 amino acids. Trimming took off 3 bases at V and 3 bases at J, with 14 bases between the two ends. Germline-derived CDR1 and CDR2 are SGHTA and FQGNSA. The CDR3 here is CASSFVRGLDTGELFF. The CDR3 DNA reads as TGTGCCAGCAGCTTCGTAAGGGGGTTAGACACCGGGGAGCTGTTTTTT.

In its sample, this clonotype was seen a few times. The gene calls are TRBV3-1 and TRBJ2-5; D not certain. Between the trimmed V and J ends, which lost 8 bases and 5 bases, there was a span of 18 bases. This CDR3 has 14 residues. Germline CDR1 and CDR2: LGHDT and YNNKEL (reference sequence). The CDR3 nucleotides are TGTGCCAGCGAGAATCCCGGACGAGTCGAGACCCAGTACTTC. Its translation is CASENPGRVETQYF.

This clonotype was counted many times. V is TRBV28 and J is TRBJ2-7; possible D gene TRBD1, 6 bases. The germline V and J ends were trimmed by 6 bases and 3 bases, with 12 bases remaining between them. The germline V gene has CDR1 MDHEN and CDR2 SYDVKM. This CDR3 is 13 amino acids long. CDR3 sequence (DNA): TGTGCCAGCAGGCCTACAGGGCGCTACGAGCAGTACTTC. This encodes CASRPTGRYEQYF.

This clonotype was detected a few times. V is TRBV28 and J is TRBJ2-4; D is undetermined. Germline assignment: CDR1 MDHEN and CDR2 SYDVKM. The CDR3 totals 14 residues. The V end lost 3 bases, the J end lost 2 bases, and 8 bases lay between the germline ends. This chain's CDR3 is CASSFPYPKNIQYF. The CDR3 nucleotides are TGTGCCAGCAGTTTTCCTTATCCCAAAAACATTCAGTACTTC.

V and J are TRBV18 and TRBJ1-2; D not certain. The CDR3 loop spans 14 amino acids. Germline values: CDR1 KGHSH, CDR2 LQKENI. Trimming pared 1 base from V and 4 bases from J, leaving 10 bases between. This chain's CDR3 is CASSPRHGSYGYTF. For the CDR3, the DNA is TGTGCCAGCTCACCACGTCATGGATCCTATGGCTACACCTTC.

This clonotype has a count of ten or more. The V and J genes are TRBV27 and TRBJ2-3; no firm D call. Looked up from germline, CDR1 is MNHEY and CDR2 is SMNVEV (reference sequence). The V end was cut by 4 bases, the J end by 6 bases, with 11 bases between. The CDR3 has 13 residues. CDR3 DNA sequence: TGTGCCAGCAGTTCCCTCCCCCGGGATACGCAGTATTTT. Translating gives CASSSLPRDTQYF.

The table lists this clonotype with many counts. The rearrangement uses TRBV30 and TRBJ2-2; D is unclear. With 0 bases removed from V and 6 bases from J, the gap between germline ends came to 5 bases. The CDR3 extends over 12 amino acids. Germline CDR1 is GTSNPN and CDR2 is SVGIG (reference sequence). The CDR3 DNA reads TGTGCCTGGAGTGTACACCCCGGGGAGCTGTTTTTT. Its protein product is CAWSVHPGELFF.

The chain carries TRBV27 and TRBJ1-2, with a possible D match to TRBD1 (5 bases). This CDR3 spans 16 amino acids. Germline CDR1 MNHEY, CDR2 SMNVEV (reference sequence). Between the trimmed V and J ends, which lost 6 bases and 6 bases, there was a span of 23 bases. The CDR3 loop is CASSRYPGTSVHGYTF. For the CDR3, the DNA is TGTGCCAGCAGCCGTTATCCGGGGACGTCGGTCCATGGCTACACCTTC.

In the case of this clonotype: The conserved phenylalanine or tryptophan normally closing the CDR3 is absent here, so this likely arose from a read error. This rearrangement joins TRBV6-5 to TRBJ1-6; D unclear. The germline CDR1 and CDR2 sequences are MNHEY and SVGAGI. V gave up 0 bases and J gave up 0 bases, with 6 bases separating them. The CDR3 totals 16 residues. CDR3 in DNA: TGTGCCAGCAGTTACTCACTCGGCTCCTATAATTCACCCCTCCACCTT. It is translated as CASSYSLGSYNSPLHL.

This chain joins TRBV19 and TRBJ1-5, with 12 nucleotides matching TRBD1. The CDR3 contains 14 residues. CDR1 is LNHDA and CDR2 is SQIVND in the germline V gene (reference sequence). The junction had 4 bases not matched to a gene; V was cut back by 6 bases and J by 7 bases. CDR3 in DNA: TGTGCCAGTAGCATGGGGACAGGGGGCCAGCCCCAGCATTTT. Its translation: CASSMGTGGQPQHF.

The rearrangement joins TRBV10-3 to TRBJ2-5, with 8 bases that match TRBD2. Germline-derived CDR1 and CDR2 are ENHRY and SYGVKD. The CDR3 has 15 amino acids. V lost 3 bases, J lost 4 bases, and 7 bases stayed unmatched. CDR3 amino acids: CAISDDGGASETQYF. The CDR3 coding sequence is TGTGCCATCAGTGATGACGGGGGGGCATCAGAGACCCAGTACTTC.

This clonotype was counted only a few times. The rearrangement links TRBV24-1 to TRBJ2-2, with 8 bases matching TRBD1. Germline V CDR1 and CDR2: KGHDR, SFDVKD. CDR3 length: 17 residues. With 3 bases clipped from V and 4 bases from J, the junction kept 9 bases outside the gene matches. CDR3 sequence: CATSDVDRVKTTGELFF. The CDR3 bases are TGTGCCACCAGTGATGTGGACAGGGTTAAGACCACCGGGGAGCTGTTTTTT.

This clonotype appeared a few times. This chain links TRBV10-3 with TRBJ1-1, with a tentative D call TRBD1 (6 bases). Germline CDR1 ENHRY, CDR2 SYGVKD. Deletions cut 10 bases from V and 1 base from J, with 19 bases between. The CDR3 loop spans 15 amino acids. The CDR3 reads CASGDGLTGNTEAFF. The DNA for the CDR3 is TGTGCCAGCGGAGACGGACTGACAGGGAACACTGAAGCTTTCTTT.

This clonotype has more than one count but fewer than ten. V usage is TRBV9 and J usage is TRBJ2-1, with D maybe TRBD1 (6 bases). The CDR3 runs to 16 residues. Looked up from germline, CDR1 is SGDLS and CDR2 is YYNGEE. V was pared by 3 bases and J by 2 bases, with 15 bases between. This CDR3 is CASSAAGTPPYNEQFF. Written as DNA, the CDR3 is TGTGCCAGCAGCGCCGCCGGGACACCCCCCTACAATGAGCAGTTCTTC.

This clonotype appeared a few times. V and J are TRBV24-1 and TRBJ2-7; 11 positions match TRBD1. The CDR3 sequence is 15 residues long. J lost 4 bases, V lost 4 bases, and 5 bases had no gene match. Germline assignment: CDR1 KGHDR and CDR2 SFDVKD. The CDR3 here is CATSDPGQGVYEQYF. Here the CDR3 DNA reads TGTGCCACCAGTGACCCGGGACAGGGGGTTTACGAGCAGTACTTC.

This clonotype showed up just a few times. The genes are TRBV10-3 and TRBJ1-3; 8 nucleotides align to TRBD1. The CDR3 has 14 residues. After removal of 10 bases from V and 7 bases from J, the junction contained 12 bases not matched to a gene. CDR1 is ENHRY and CDR2 is SYGVKD in the germline V gene. CDR3 DNA: TGTGCCAACGGACAGGGAGCCCCGGGGAACACCATATATTTT. It yields the protein CANGQGAPGNTIYF.

This rearrangement joins TRBV2 to TRBJ2-1, with 7 bases identical to TRBD1. From germline, CDR1 is SNHLY and CDR2 FYNNEI. V was pared by 4 bases and J by 0 bases, with 9 bases of the junction left unmatched. The CDR3 consists of 17 residues. Written as DNA, the CDR3 is TGTGCCAGCAGTGTGCCTGAACAGGGGAGCTCCTACAATGAGCAGTTCTTC. It codes for CASSVPEQGSSYNEQFF.